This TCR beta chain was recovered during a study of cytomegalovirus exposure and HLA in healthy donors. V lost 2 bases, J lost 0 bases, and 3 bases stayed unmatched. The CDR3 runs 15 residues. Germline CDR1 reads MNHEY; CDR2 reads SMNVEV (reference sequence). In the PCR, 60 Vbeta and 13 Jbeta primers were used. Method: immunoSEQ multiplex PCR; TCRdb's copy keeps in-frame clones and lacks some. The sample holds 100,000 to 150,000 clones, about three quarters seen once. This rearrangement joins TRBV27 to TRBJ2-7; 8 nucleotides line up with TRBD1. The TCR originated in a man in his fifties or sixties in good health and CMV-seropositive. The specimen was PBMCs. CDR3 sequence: CASSLTGTGSYEQYF. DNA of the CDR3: TGTGCCAGCAGTTTAACCGGGACAGGCTCCTACGAGCAGTACTTC.